Each of the 22 T cell receptor beta chains below was sequenced from the same sample in a study of identical twins. TCRdb fed the 5' RACE reads into MiXCR, producing one record per CDR3 protein. Here the sample spans about 530,000 distinct CDR3 sequences, around 22% being singletons. The sample was also linked to a second study, of yellow fever vaccine responses in identical twins.

The sequenced material came from CD4+ T cells sorted from blood. The receptors shown here come from a woman between 18 and 29 years old in good health.

Only a few counts were recorded for this clonotype. The CDR3 coding sequence is TGTGCCACCAGTGACCGGAAGACAGGGCAAGATACGCAGTATTTT. It specifies CATSDRKTGQDTQYF. This sequence joins TRBV24-1 and TRBJ2-3; 7 bases match TRBD1. V dropped 4 bases and J dropped 5; count of bases not matched to a gene: 8. Germline V CDR1 and CDR2: KGHDR, SFDVKD. This CDR3 contains 15 residues.

The chain carries TRBV28 and TRBJ1-4; D is possibly TRBD1 (6 bases). From germline, CDR1 is MDHEN and CDR2 SYDVKM. Trimming shortened V by 5 bases and J by 0 bases, and 10 bases separated the two germline ends. The CDR3 runs 15 residues. CDR3 bases: TGTGCCAGCAGTCACTACAGGGCAACTAATGAAAAACTGTTTTTT. It encodes CASSHYRATNEKLFF.

This clonotype was recorded a few times. An end of the junction does not agree with germline; a read error may underlie this. The chain couples TRBV12-3 or TRBV12-4 to TRBJ2-2; 7 positions match TRBD2. The CDR3 length is 15 residues. The CDR3 coding sequence is TGTGCCAGCAGCTTAGCGGGCCACAACACCGGGGAGCTGTTTTTT. This codes for CASSLAGHNTGELFF.

In its sample, this clonotype was seen a few times. The chain links TRBV28 to TRBJ2-1, with 12 bases matching TRBD2. CDR1 MDHEN and CDR2 SYDVKM come from the germline V gene. The junction had 2 bases not matched to a gene; V was cut back by 1 base and J by 4 bases. This CDR3 spans 16 amino acids. The CDR3 loop is CASSLFTSGGYNEQFF. CDR3 DNA sequence: TGTGCCAGCAGTTTATTCACTAGCGGGGGGTACAATGAGCAGTTCTTC.

In nucleotides, the CDR3 is TGTGCCAGCAGCTTCGCAGACAGCACAGATACGCAGTATTTT. It specifies CASSFADSTDTQYF. The chain carries TRBV11-3 and TRBJ2-3; no definite D call. The germline V gene encodes CDR1 SGHNT and CDR2 YENEEA. The CDR3 totals 14 residues. V lost 3 bases and J 0 bases, leaving 7 bases between the germline ends.

The chain has TRBV19 and TRBJ2-3; D may be TRBD2 (5 bases). The CDR3 loop spans 14 amino acids. The V and J ends lost 5 bases and 0 bases respectively, with 9 bases between them. Germline V gene lookup returns CDR1 LNHDA and CDR2 SQIVND (reference sequence). CDR3 sequence (DNA): TGTGCCAGTAGTGGGGAGAGAAGCACAGATACGCAGTATTTT. This gives the protein CASSGERSTDTQYF. Looking up the rest from reference TRBV19 and TRBJ2-3 gives the full variable domain: DGGITQSPKYLFRKEGQNVTLSCEQNLNHDAMYWYRQDPGQGLRLIYYSQIVNDFQKGDIAEGYSVSREKKESFPLTVTSAQKNPTAFYLCASSGERSTDTQYFGPGTRLTVL.

The chain couples TRBV6-1 to TRBJ2-1; no clear D gene. Trimming removed 0 bases from V and 9 bases from J, with 12 bases in between. The CDR3 sequence is 14 residues long. CDR1 MNHNS and CDR2 SASEGT come from the germline V gene. In nucleotides, the CDR3 is TGTGCCAGCAGTGAAGCGGCAAGGGCCTTTGAGCAGTTCTTC. Translating it yields CASSEAARAFEQFF.

This clonotype was counted a few times. This chain uses TRBV10-3 with TRBJ2-2; possibly TRBD1 for D (6 bases). CDR3 length equals 14 residues. Germline lookup yields CDR1 ENHRY and CDR2 SYGVKD. V lost 5 bases and J lost 0, with 7 bases in between. The CDR3 region is CAISSGANTGELFF. CDR3 coding DNA: TGTGCCATCAGTTCAGGGGCGAACACCGGGGAGCTGTTTTTT.

The chain joins TRBV5-6 to TRBJ2-1, with 7 nucleotides matching TRBD1. V lost 4 bases to trimming and J lost 2 bases; unmatched junction nucleotides: 6. The germline V gene encodes CDR1 SGHDT and CDR2 YYEEEE. The CDR3 covers 15 residues. CDR3 DNA: TGTGCCAGCAGCCGTATAGGGACAGCCTACAATGAGCAGTTCTTC. Translating it yields CASSRIGTAYNEQFF.

The chain uses TRBV3-1 and TRBJ1-1; the D gene is possibly TRBD1 (6 bases). In germline, CDR1 is LGHDT, CDR2 YNNKEL (reference sequence). The CDR3 has 14 amino acids. V shed 4 bases and J shed 4 bases, with 13 bases lying between them. The CDR3 nucleotides are TGTGCCAGCAGCCCCCCCCGGGACACCACTGAAGCTTTCTTT. It codes for CASSPPRDTTEAFF.

The chain uses TRBV28 and TRBJ1-2; no clear D gene. The CDR3 loop spans 16 amino acids. Germline assignment: CDR1 MDHEN and CDR2 SYDVKM. V lost 6 bases and J lost 0, with 17 bases in between. The CDR3 coding sequence is TGTGCCAGCAGGCACCCCGGAGGGTTAGCTAACTATGGCTACACCTTC. Translating gives CASRHPGGLANYGYTF.

J is TRBJ1-4 and V is TRBV5-1; tentative D call: TRBD1 (5 bases). The CDR3 has 16 residues. The germline CDR1 and CDR2 sequences are SGHRS and YFSETQ. The V end was cut by 2 bases, the J end by 5 bases, with 16 bases between. CDR3 amino acids: CASSLGQGRRNEKLFF. CDR3 coding DNA: TGCGCCAGCAGCTTAGGCCAGGGACGGAGGAATGAAAAACTGTTTTTT. The complete variable domain, with remaining parts taken from reference TRBV5-1 and TRBJ1-4, reads KAGVTQTPRYLIKTRGQQVTLSCSPISGHRSVSWYQQTPGQGLQFLFEYFSETQRNKGNFPGRFSGRQFSNSRSEMNVSTLELGDSALYLCASSLGQGRRNEKLFFGSGTQLSVL.

The chain links TRBV5-6 to TRBJ2-1; no clear D gene. Germline V gene lookup returns CDR1 SGHDT and CDR2 YYEEEE. V was cut by 4 bases and J by 0 bases, with 8 bases left in between. This CDR3 region has 14 residues. The CDR3 is CASSRESSYNEQFF. The CDR3 coding sequence is TGTGCCAGCAGCCGAGAGAGCTCCTACAATGAGCAGTTCTTC.

This clonotype appeared a few times. The chain recombines TRBV19 with TRBJ1-5; D gene uncertain. This CDR3 has 14 amino acids. Germline CDR1 is LNHDA and CDR2 is SQIVND (reference sequence). The V and J ends lost 7 bases and 9 bases respectively, with 19 bases between them. As DNA, the CDR3 is TGTGCCAGTACCCTCGGGGAAGGGAGCATGCCCCAGCATTTT. Encoded protein: CASTLGEGSMPQHF.

This clonotype has just a few counts. The chain links TRBV7-6 to TRBJ2-2; TRBD2 might be the D (5 bases). V was clipped by 0 bases and J by 5 bases, with 10 bases between them. CDR1 and CDR2 (germline): SGHVS, FNYEAQ. The CDR3 spans 15 residues. The CDR3 sequence is CASSLAGEWTGELFF. The CDR3 nucleotides read TGTGCCAGCAGCTTAGCTGGGGAGTGGACCGGGGAGCTGTTTTTT. Complete variable domain (other parts from reference TRBV7-6 and TRBJ2-2): GAGVSQSPRYKVTKRGQDVALRCDPISGHVSLYWYRQALGQGPEFLTYFNYEAQQDKSGLPNDRFSAERPEGSISTLTIQRTEQRDSAMYRCASSLAGEWTGELFFGEGSRLTVL.

This rearrangement joins TRBV20-1 to TRBJ2-3; possibly TRBD1 for D (6 bases). Germline-derived CDR1 and CDR2 are DFQATT and SNEGSKA (reference sequence). The CDR3 is made up of 18 amino acids. With 1 base removed from V and 1 base from J, the gap between germline ends came to 21 bases. The CDR3 nucleotides read TGCAGTGCTAGAGGGCTCCTACAGGGCGCCAGGGGCACAGATACGCAGTATTTT. Its protein is CSARGLLQGARGTDTQYF.

This clonotype occurred a few times. The chain carries TRBV29-1 and TRBJ2-5; 10 bases line up with TRBD1. The CDR3 extends over 13 amino acids. V lost 7 bases and J lost 4; bases outside the gene matches: 6. Germline CDR1 is SQVTM and CDR2 is ANQGSEA. The CDR3 DNA reads as TGCAGCGCCCAAGGACAGGGGGGAGAGACCCAGTACTTC. This translates into CSAQGQGGETQYF.

This clonotype was found a few times. The V gene is TRBV10-3, the J gene TRBJ2-3, with 7 positions matching TRBD1. The CDR3 contains 13 residues. V lost 11 bases and J lost 1; bases outside the gene matches: 6. Germline values: CDR1 ENHRY, CDR2 SYGVKD. The CDR3 protein is CAARGGGTDTQYF. In DNA form, the CDR3 reads TGTGCCGCCCGAGGGGGCGGCACAGATACGCAGTATTTT.

The genes are TRBV2 and TRBJ1-1, with 10 bases identical to TRBD1. Trimming at V came to 7 bases and at J to 7 bases, leaving 6 bases not matched to a gene. Germline CDR1 is SNHLY and CDR2 is FYNNEI. The CDR3 covers 13 residues. CDR3 bases: TGTGCCAGCACAGGACAGGGGGTTGATGAAGCTTTCTTT. Amino acid sequence: CASTGQGVDEAFF.

In this sample, this clonotype turned up a few times. The chain joins TRBV20-1 to TRBJ1-2; D is undetermined. The CDR3 consists of 14 residues. The ends were cut back, 3 bases at V and 3 bases at J, with 14 bases in the middle. Germline V gives CDR1 DFQATT, CDR2 SNEGSKA (reference sequence). As DNA, the CDR3 is TGCAGTGCTAGTAATCTGGGGAGGGACTATGGCTACACCTTC. This translates into CSASNLGRDYGYTF.

This chain joins TRBV27 and TRBJ2-5; weak D call: TRBD2 (6 bases). Germline CDR1 and CDR2: MNHEY and SMNVEV (reference sequence). V dropped 6 bases and J dropped 5 bases, with 13 bases sitting between them. This CDR3 region has 13 residues. CDR3 bases: TGTGCCAGCAGGCAGGACTATCCGGAGACCCAGTACTTC. It is translated as CASRQDYPETQYF.

The chain employs TRBV12-3 or TRBV12-4 and TRBJ2-2, with TRBD2 matching 10 bases. The junction had 7 bases not matched to a gene; V was cut back by 6 bases and J by 6 bases. The CDR3 spans 15 residues. CDR3 coding DNA: TGTGCCAGCAGCGCCAGCGGGAGGGCTCCCGGGGAGCTGTTTTTT. Amino acid sequence: CASSASGRAPGELFF.